Following are 17 T cell receptor beta chains from one sample sequenced in a study of blood T cell repertoires in COVID-19. The protocol was immunoSEQ multiplex PCR, while the TCRdb copy is restricted to in-frame clones and leaves out a portion. The data contain under 200,000 clones, about four fifths of them seen just once; the ten biggest clones take up about 3.4%. The sequencing input was PBMCs or T cells enriched from blood (not recorded which). These TCRs come from a woman aged 55-69 years who had recovered from COVID-19.

The gene calls are TRBV29-1 and TRBJ1-3, with D maybe TRBD1 (6 bases). Germline V gene lookup returns CDR1 SQVTM and CDR2 ANQGSEA. This CDR3 region has 15 residues. Trimming shortened V by 4 bases and J by 0 bases, and 13 bases separated the two germline ends. In DNA, the CDR3 is TGCAGCGTTGGACCGGGACACCACTCTGGAAACACCATATATTTT. Residues: CSVGPGHHSGNTIYF.

The chain couples TRBV4-2 to TRBJ2-2, with D possibly being TRBD2 (7 bases). Germline CDR1 is LGHNA and CDR2 is YNFKEQ. Deletions cut 1 base from V and 1 base from J, with 13 bases between. The CDR3 is 17 residues long. The CDR3 is CASSQGFRGGNTGELFF. CDR3 nucleotides: TGTGCCAGCAGCCAAGGCTTTAGGGGGGGGAACACCGGGGAGCTGTTTTTT.

V gene TRBV21-1 combines with J gene TRBJ2-7; the DNA was not used to check the table's D call, TRBD2. TRBV21-1 is a documented pseudogene. The CDR3 runs to 14 residues. CDR3 nucleotide sequence: TGTGCCAGCAGCAAAGCCCCGGGGGAGGGAGAGCAGTACTTC. This gives the protein CASSKAPGEGEQYF.

The rearrangement links TRBV4-1 to TRBJ2-5, with D tentatively TRBD2 (6 bases). The V end lost 1 base, the J end lost 3 bases, and 12 bases lay between the germline ends. Germline V gives CDR1 MGHRA, CDR2 YSYEKL. The CDR3 runs 15 residues. The CDR3 loop is CASSQVADPKETQYF. Written as DNA, the CDR3 is TGCGCCAGCAGCCAAGTAGCGGACCCGAAAGAGACCCAGTACTTC.

This chain uses TRBV21-1 with TRBJ1-2; the table's D call, TRBD1, has no DNA check behind it. TRBV21-1 is flagged as a pseudogene. The CDR3 has 16 residues. CDR3 DNA: TGTGCCAGCAGCAAATTGTGGAACAGGGATCACTATGGCTACACCTTC. Residues: CASSKLWNRDHYGYTF.

V is TRBV19 and J is TRBJ1-2; 8 bases match TRBD1. Germline lookup yields CDR1 LNHDA and CDR2 SQIVND (reference sequence). This CDR3 comprises 15 residues. V lost 3 bases and J lost 7; bases outside the gene matches: 10. The CDR3 DNA reads TGTGCCAGTAGTATTCGTGGACAGGGCCTAGGTGGCTACACCTTC. It specifies CASSIRGQGLGGYTF.

CDR3 bases: TGTGCCAGCTCACCAGAAGGGACACCGCTAGGCTATGGCTACACCTTC. This codes for CASSPEGTPLGYGYTF. The chain uses TRBV18 and TRBJ1-2; tentatively, D is TRBD1 (6 bases). V was cut by 2 bases and J by 4 bases, with 17 bases left in between. The CDR3 spans 16 residues. Germline assignment: CDR1 KGHSH and CDR2 LQKENI.

The chain links TRBV12-3 or TRBV12-4 to TRBJ2-7; a weak D match, TRBD1 (6 bases). This CDR3 has 13 residues. V lost 5 bases and J 7 bases, leaving 15 bases between the germline ends. CDR3 sequence (DNA): TGTGCCAGCAGTCACGGACAGACTTGGGAGCAGTACTTC. Its translation is CASSHGQTWEQYF.

The chain carries TRBV27 and TRBJ1-2; 10 nucleotides line up with TRBD1. Germline CDR1 is MNHEY and CDR2 is SMNVEV (reference sequence). V shed 3 bases and J 4 bases; nucleotides not matched to a gene: 5. The CDR3 is 15 amino acids. Written as DNA, the CDR3 is TGTGCCAGCAGTTTCCGGGACAGGGGAATCTATGGCTACACCTTC. It codes for CASSFRDRGIYGYTF.

V is TRBV19 and J is TRBJ1-2; 7 bases map to TRBD1. J lost 6 bases, V lost 3 bases, and 4 bases had no gene match. This CDR3 comprises 13 residues. Germline V gene sequence: CDR1 LNHDA, CDR2 SQIVND (reference sequence). CDR3 residues: CASSMGTGDGYTF. DNA for the CDR3: TGTGCCAGTAGTATGGGCACAGGGGATGGCTACACCTTC.

This clone showed up just a few times. CDR3 nucleotides: TGTGCCAGCAGCCTCGACAGGGTTACTGAAGCTTTCTTT. It translates to CASSLDRVTEAFF. V and J are TRBV7-6 and TRBJ1-1, with 7 bases matching TRBD1. J was trimmed by 5 bases and V by 5 bases; bases with no gene match: 5. The CDR3 covers 13 residues. Germline V CDR1 and CDR2: SGHVS, FNYEAQ.

The chain couples TRBV6-1 to TRBJ1-3; 7 nucleotides line up with TRBD1. CDR1 is MNHNS and CDR2 is SASEGT in the germline V gene. V was pared by 1 base and J by 0 bases, with 9 bases of the junction left unmatched. The CDR3 loop spans 18 amino acids. CDR3 coding DNA: TGTGCCAGCAGTGAAGTGATAGGCAGGGGGACCTCTGGAAACACCATATATTTT. It codes for CASSEVIGRGTSGNTIYF.

The chain is built from TRBV15 and TRBJ1-2; 7 positions match TRBD1. Trimming removed 1 base from V and 4 bases from J; junction bases left unmatched: 12. The CDR3 loop spans 17 amino acids. The germline CDR1 and CDR2 sequences are LNHNV and YYDKDF (reference sequence). This chain's CDR3 is CATSRGGNDRAIYGYTF. The CDR3 DNA follows: TGTGCCACCAGCAGAGGGGGGAACGACAGGGCCATCTATGGCTACACCTTC.

The chain combines TRBV13 with TRBJ1-1, with 8 bases identical to TRBD1. V was pared by 4 bases and J by 7 bases, with 11 bases of the junction left unmatched. The CDR3 contains 15 residues. Per germline, CDR1 PRHDT and CDR2 FYEKMQ (reference sequence). CDR3 coding DNA: TGTGCCAGCAGCTGGGGGGACAGGTTAAAGCATGAAGCTTTCTTT. Translating gives CASSWGDRLKHEAFF.

The chain joins TRBV9 to TRBJ1-1; TRBD1 agrees at 8 bases. The CDR3 consists of 14 residues. The germline gives CDR1 SGDLS, CDR2 YYNGEE. Trimming at V came to 2 bases and at J to 6 bases, leaving 6 bases not matched to a gene. CDR3 residues: CASSVAGGGSEAFF. The CDR3 nucleotides are TGTGCCAGCAGCGTGGCAGGGGGCGGCTCTGAAGCTTTCTTT.

This chain joins TRBV5-6 and TRBJ2-1; maybe TRBD2 (5 bases). This CDR3 has 17 amino acids. Trimming left V 4 bases short and J 1 base short, with 18 bases between. From germline, CDR1 is SGHDT and CDR2 YYEEEE. This CDR3 is CASSPYRGFVSYNEQFF. For the CDR3, the DNA is TGTGCCAGCAGCCCGTACCGGGGTTTTGTGTCCTACAATGAGCAGTTCTTC.

The V and J genes are TRBV7-9 and TRBJ1-5; 7 bases map to TRBD1. This CDR3 is built from 15 residues. Germline assignment: CDR1 SEHNR and CDR2 FQNEAQ (reference sequence). V trimming: 5 bases; J trimming: 1 base; junction bases outside the gene matches: 5. Written as DNA, the CDR3 is TGTGCCAGCAGCCTACAGGGGTCCAGCAATCAGCCCCAGCATTTT. The encoded protein is CASSLQGSSNQPQHF.